A single sample is the source of the 24 T cell receptor beta chains below, sequenced in a study of CD8 T cell repertoires and HIV-1 epitope variants. Repertoires were generated with immunoSEQ multiplex PCR, while TCRdb's copy carries only in-frame clones and drops some. The data hold fewer than 6,500 clones, with approximately 68% observed a single time. Their antigens remain unidentified. The sequenced sample was cultured CD8+ T cells derived from PBMCs. The receptors originated from a male donor with HIV.

V usage is TRBV2 and J usage is TRBJ2-5; D is unclear. In germline, CDR1 is SNHLY, CDR2 FYNNEI. Trimming took off 4 bases at V and 4 bases at J, with 4 bases between the two ends. The CDR3 runs to 11 residues. The CDR3 bases are TGTGCCAGCAGTGTTAGAGAGACCCAGTACTTC. Translating it yields CASSVRETQYF.

By share, this clone counts as large. At one boundary the junction diverges from the germline segment, which might be a read error. The chain is built from TRBV27 and TRBJ2-7; D might be TRBD1 or TRBD2, each matching 5 bases. The CDR3 has 16 amino acids. CDR1 and CDR2 (germline): MNHEY, SMNVEV (reference sequence). CDR3 in amino acids: CASSVSSGTVSYEQYF. The CDR3, as DNA: TGTGCCAGCAGTGTATCCTCCGGGACGGTGTCCTACGAGCAGTACTTC.

CDR3 coding DNA: TGTGCCAGCAGTTGGACAGGGGGCCACACTGAAGCTTTCTTT. Encoded protein: CASSWTGGHTEAFF. The rearrangement uses TRBV27 and TRBJ1-1; 11 bases agree with TRBD1. The V gene's germline CDR1 is MNHEY and CDR2 SMNVEV (reference sequence). After removal of 4 bases from V and 3 bases from J, the junction contained 1 base not matched to a gene. The CDR3 extends over 14 amino acids.

The rearrangement joins TRBV27 to TRBJ1-1; the D gene is possibly TRBD1 (5 bases). The CDR3 totals 15 residues. Per the germline V gene, CDR1 is MNHEY and CDR2 is SMNVEV (reference sequence). Trimming removed 0 bases from V and 2 bases from J, with 10 bases in between. CDR3 region: CASSLSSGQNTEAFF. The DNA for the CDR3 is TGTGCCAGCAGTTTATCCTCAGGACAAAACACTGAAGCTTTCTTT.

The V and J genes are TRBV11-2 and TRBJ2-3, with TRBD1 matching 7 bases. V lost 5 bases to trimming and J lost 1 base; unmatched junction nucleotides: 6. The CDR3 contains 15 residues. In germline, CDR1 is SGHAT, CDR2 FQNNGV. Here the CDR3 reads CASSLGGAGTDTQYF. CDR3 DNA sequence: TGTGCCAGCAGCCTAGGGGGCGCCGGCACAGATACGCAGTATTTT.

There are a few counts of this clone. The V gene is TRBV5-1, the J gene TRBJ1-1; D perhaps matches TRBD1 (6 bases). Trimming removed 3 bases from V and 4 bases from J, with 10 bases in between. Germline V gives CDR1 SGHRS, CDR2 YFSETQ. The CDR3 consists of 13 residues. The CDR3 spells CASSYSQGTEAFF. CDR3 DNA sequence: TGCGCCAGCAGCTATTCACAGGGCACTGAAGCTTTCTTT.

The chain employs TRBV12-1 and TRBJ2-3; TRBD1, the D gene given by the table, was not confirmed from the DNA. TRBV12-1 is noted as a pseudogene. The CDR3 is 15 amino acids. The CDR3 spells CASSPLGQKGDTQYF. As DNA, the CDR3 is TGTGCCAGCAGCCCCCTTGGACAGAAAGGGGATACGCAGTATTTT.

This clone was counted a few times. V is TRBV7-2 and J is TRBJ2-7; D unclear. The CDR3 runs 12 residues. The V and J ends lost 3 bases and 2 bases respectively, with 5 bases between them. CDR1 is SGHTA and CDR2 is FQGNSA in the germline V gene. The DNA of the CDR3 is TGTGCCAGCAGCTTCGTGACCTACGAGCAGTACTTC. This sequence encodes CASSFVTYEQYF.

The chain recombines TRBV4-1 with TRBJ1-1; 7 bases line up with TRBD1. The trim removed 4 bases at V and 0 bases at J, leaving 5 bases unmatched. This CDR3 comprises 15 residues. Germline CDR1 is MGHRA and CDR2 is YSYEKL. The chain's CDR3 is CASSPNRGVNTEAFF. The DNA of the CDR3 is TGCGCCAGCAGCCCTAACAGGGGAGTGAACACTGAAGCTTTCTTT.

V gene TRBV28 combines with J gene TRBJ2-7; tentative D call: TRBD1 (5 bases). The CDR3 is 15 amino acids. V was clipped by 7 bases and J by 0 bases, with 16 bases between them. Germline lookup yields CDR1 MDHEN and CDR2 SYDVKM. The CDR3 DNA reads as TGTGCCAGCATCTTTAGGGGATTGAGCTCCTACGAGCAGTACTTC. Its protein product is CASIFRGLSSYEQYF.

The chain carries TRBV6-5 and TRBJ1-2; D perhaps matches TRBD1 (6 bases). Germline V gene lookup returns CDR1 MNHEY and CDR2 SVGAGI. Trimming stripped 6 bases from V and 1 base from J, with 15 bases between. This CDR3 contains 15 residues. The CDR3 protein is CASSQTGFDNYGYTF. DNA of the CDR3: TGTGCCAGCAGCCAAACAGGGTTCGATAACTATGGCTACACCTTC.

This clone was observed a single time. The V and J genes are TRBV19 and TRBJ2-4; D is uncertain. Germline V lookup: CDR1 LNHDA, CDR2 SQIVND (reference sequence). The ends were cut back, 7 bases at V and 0 bases at J, with 16 bases in the middle. The CDR3 contains 16 residues. The CDR3 DNA reads TGTGCCAGTAACGGTCCAGCCCCCTTAGCCAAAAACATTCAGTACTTC. Translated: CASNGPAPLAKNIQYF.

This clone was seen only a few times. The chain has TRBV7-3 and TRBJ2-3; D perhaps matches TRBD2 (6 bases). CDR1 and CDR2 (germline): SGHTA, FQGTGA. The CDR3 is 15 amino acids. Trimming removed 1 base at V and 0 bases at J, with 8 bases between. CDR3 DNA sequence: TGTGCCAGCAGCTTAATAGCGGAGAGCACAGATACGCAGTATTTT. This translates into CASSLIAESTDTQYF.

This clone was counted between two and nine times. This chain uses TRBV9 with TRBJ1-2; unclear D gene. The V end lost 0 bases, the J end lost 1 base, and 4 bases lay between the germline ends. Germline V gene data show CDR1 as SGDLS and CDR2 as YYNGEE. The CDR3 loop spans 13 amino acids. The CDR3, as DNA: TGTGCCAGCAGCGTAGATGATAACTATGGCTACACCTTC. This codes for CASSVDDNYGYTF.

The chain is built from TRBV5-6 and TRBJ1-2; TRBD1 aligns across 11 bases. This CDR3 spans 14 amino acids. V lost 0 bases and J lost 10; bases outside the gene matches: 5. The germline gives CDR1 SGHDT, CDR2 YYEEEE. For the CDR3, the DNA is TGTGCCAGCAGCTTGGGCGGGACAGGGGGAACCTACACCTTC. Protein product: CASSLGGTGGTYTF.

This clone is hyperexpanded in the sample. The chain has TRBV7-2 and TRBJ2-7; 7 bases match TRBD1. Trimming removed 3 bases from V and 7 bases from J; junction bases left unmatched: 9. The germline V gene has CDR1 SGHTA and CDR2 FQGNSA. This CDR3 has 14 amino acids. CDR3 nucleotides: TGTGCCAGCAGCTTGGGACAGTACCTTCGTGAGCAGTACTTC. This gives the protein CASSLGQYLREQYF.

The CDR3 bases are TGTGCCAGCACCCTAATTAACCCAGGGGCGTATTTT. Translation: CASTLINPGAYF. J is TRBJ2-3 and V is TRBV9; D may be TRBD1 (6 bases). Germline V gives CDR1 SGDLS, CDR2 YYNGEE. This CDR3 contains 12 residues. Deletions cut 6 bases from V and 14 bases from J, with 19 bases between. The full variable domain, completed using reference TRBV9 and TRBJ2-3, is DSGVTQTPKHLITATGQRVTLRCSPRSGDLSVYWYQQSLDQGLQFLIQYYNGEERAKGNILERFSAQQFPDLHSELNLSSLELGDSALYFCASTLINPGAYFGPGTRLTVL.

V is TRBV28 and J is TRBJ2-7; D is tentatively TRBD1 or TRBD2 (6 bases each). Trimming stripped 7 bases from V and 7 bases from J, with 20 bases between. This CDR3 contains 14 residues. CDR1 is MDHEN and CDR2 is SYDVKM in the germline V gene. This CDR3 is CASNGHGGLGEQYF. CDR3 DNA sequence: TGTGCCAGCAACGGACATGGGGGGCTGGGGGAGCAGTACTTC.

The rearrangement links TRBV7-2 to TRBJ2-5, with D tentatively TRBD1 or TRBD2 (5 bases each). With the DNA end fitting TRBJ2-7 better, the J assignment may be wrong. The CDR3 runs to 14 residues. Per the germline V gene, CDR1 is SGHTA and CDR2 is FQGNSA. CDR3 in DNA: TGTGCCAGCAGCTACCTTGGGACGGCCTACGAGCAGTACTTC. As protein: CASSYLGTAYEQYF.

The chain employs TRBV6-4 and TRBJ2-7; 13 bases are a match to TRBD2. After removal of 1 base from V and 7 bases from J, the junction contained 13 bases not matched to a gene. Per germline, CDR1 MRHNA and CDR2 SNTAGT. CDR3 length equals 18 residues. In DNA, the CDR3 is TGTGCCAGCAGTGACTTCTCACTAGCGGGAGGGCCCTTAGGAGAGCAGTACTTC. Residues: CASSDFSLAGGPLGEQYF.

This clone has a handful of counts. The chain couples TRBV5-6 to TRBJ1-2; 9 bases are a match to TRBD1. Trimming cost V 3 bases and J 3 bases; bases outside gene matches: 3. Germline CDR1 and CDR2: SGHDT and YYEEEE. There are 14 residues in the CDR3. The CDR3 loop is CASSSDRGYYGYTF. CDR3 sequence (DNA): TGTGCCAGCAGCTCGGACAGGGGCTACTATGGCTACACCTTC.

The J gene is TRBJ2-3, the V gene TRBV28; D gene unclear. This CDR3 region has 14 residues. The V end lost 1 base, the J end lost 0 bases, and 5 bases lay between the germline ends. CDR1 and CDR2 from the germline V gene are MDHEN and SYDVKM. Written as DNA, the CDR3 is TGTGCCAGCAGTTTATCGACTAGCACAGATACGCAGTATTTT. It is translated as CASSLSTSTDTQYF. The full variable domain, in which reference TRBV28 and TRBJ2-3 provide the parts outside the CDR3, is DVKVTQSSRYLVKRTGEKVFLECVQDMDHENMFWYRQDPGLGLRLIYFSYDVKMKEKGDIPEGYSVSREKKERFSLILESASTNQTSMYLCASSLSTSTDTQYFGPGTRLTVL.

The chain is built from TRBV29-1 and TRBJ2-2; D uncertain. V was pared by 0 bases and J by 7 bases, with 6 bases between. Germline lookup yields CDR1 SQVTM and CDR2 ANQGSEA. This CDR3 comprises 12 residues. The CDR3 DNA follows: TGCAGCGTTGAAGATCGGGTCGGGGAGCTGTTTTTT. It codes for CSVEDRVGELFF.

The chain combines TRBV21-1 with TRBJ1-2. TRBV21-1 is shown as a pseudogene. The CDR3 extends over 15 amino acids. In DNA, the CDR3 is TGTGCCAGCAGAGTAAGAGCGGGGGGCGACTATGGCTACACCTTC. Protein product: CASRVRAGGDYGYTF.